What follows describes a single TCR beta chain. The target antigen is unknown. The donors gave bone marrow, and they were healthy. The donors, nominally healthy at sampling, likely had unrecorded immune exposures. This specimen comes from a study of cytomegalovirus exposure and HLA in healthy donors. Findings and limits, study-wide: Prior analysis indicated that the majority of TCR beta V segments exhibited productivity approximately 87% or approximately 30% of the time.

PCR involved 60 Vbeta and 13 Jbeta primers. Per the original data handling: A follow-up analysis tallied 60 million to 85 million unique TCR beta chains, roughly 11 million shared. Assay: immunoSEQ multiplex PCR; the TCRdb copy retains only in-frame clones and omits some. The V and J calls and clone size were taken over from that table, and D and trimming were inferred from the DNA. In the table there are a few hundred thousand clones, roughly two thirds of which are singletons. V lost 1 base and J lost 1; bases outside the gene matches: 2. There are 16 residues in the CDR3. The germline gives CDR1 SGHRS, CDR2 YFSETQ.

The J gene is TRBJ2-1, the V gene TRBV5-1, with TRBD2 matching over 10 bases. This TCR was recovered from a female donor in good health and CMV-seronegative. Sequencing was carried out using PBMCs. This chain's CDR3 is CASSLNSGGSYNEQFF. The CDR3 DNA reads TGCGCCAGCAGCTTGAATAGCGGGGGGTCCTACAATGAGCAGTTCTTC. Combining the CDR3 with reference TRBV5-1 and TRBJ2-1 gives the whole variable domain KAGVTQTPRYLIKTRGQQVTLSCSPISGHRSVSWYQQTPGQGLQFLFEYFSETQRNKGNFPGRFSGRQFSNSRSEMNVSTLELGDSALYLCASSLNSGGSYNEQFFGPGTRLTVL.